These 4 T cell receptor beta chains originate from one sample sequenced in a study of blood T cell repertoires in COVID-19. The assay was immunoSEQ multiplex PCR, and TCRdb's table has in-frame clones only and misses some. The repertoire has 35,000 to 50,000 clones, approximately 86% of them found once; the top ten carry approximately 4.1%. Sequenced: peripheral blood. The receptors shown here come from a woman between 65 and 79 years old with acute or convalescent COVID-19.

This clone was observed a single time. The chain uses TRBV4-3 and TRBJ2-5, with 9 bases that match TRBD2. The CDR3 spans 16 residues. The J segment lost 5 bases and the V segment lost 1 base, leaving 8 bases of the junction unmatched. The germline V gene has CDR1 LGHNA and CDR2 YSLEER. Here the CDR3 DNA reads TGCGCCAGCAGCCAAGCCCAAGGCGGGAGGGGGGAGACCCAGTACTTC. It is translated as CASSQAQGGRGETQYF.

The rearrangement uses TRBV7-2 and TRBJ1-5, with no clear D. CDR3 length equals 13 residues. The V gene lost 2 bases and the J gene lost 7 bases, with 9 bases spanning the gap. Germline CDR1 reads SGHTA; CDR2 reads FQGNSA. CDR3 bases: TGTGCCAGCAGCTTACGATTCCAGCAGCCCCAGCATTTT. Protein sequence: CASSLRFQQPQHF. Complete variable domain (other parts from reference TRBV7-2 and TRBJ1-5): GAGVSQSPSNKVTEKGKDVELRCDPISGHTALYWYRQSLGQGLEFLIYFQGNSAPDKSGLPSDRFSAERTGGSVSTLTIQRTQQEDSAVYLCASSLRFQQPQHFGDGTRLSIL.

This clone was counted a single time. The chain carries TRBV7-2 and TRBJ2-7, with D tentatively TRBD2 (5 bases). CDR1 is SGHTA, CDR2 FQGNSA, per germline. This CDR3 region has 15 residues. V lost 5 bases, J lost 6 bases, and 20 bases lay in between. The CDR3 nucleotides are TGTGCCAGCAGCGAGGGCCATACGAGGCCTCTCGAGCAGTACTTC. Translation gives CASSEGHTRPLEQYF.

This clone came up a few times. The V call is TRBV12-3 or TRBV12-4, the J call TRBJ2-7, with D uncertain. The CDR3 sequence is 12 residues long. V gave up 4 bases and J gave up 9 bases, with 13 bases separating them. This CDR3 is CASSSPGTGQYF. Written as DNA, the CDR3 is TGTGCCAGCAGTTCCCCAGGAACCGGGCAGTACTTC.